The 4 T cell receptor beta chains presented below share a single source sample, sequenced in a study of cytomegalovirus exposure and HLA in healthy donors. The PCR had 60 Vbeta and 13 Jbeta primers. Generated by immunoSEQ multiplex PCR, the TCRdb table keeps only in-frame clones and is missing some. The profile covers around 110,000 clones, with roughly three fifths appearing a single time and about 8% taken by the ten largest. The sequenced sample was PBMCs. Source of these receptors: a woman aged 40-49 years in good health and CMV-seropositive.

CDR3 nucleotide sequence: TGTGCCAGCAGCCAAGATCCGGGTCCCTACGAGCAGTACTTC. Protein: CASSQDPGPYEQYF. V gene TRBV14 combines with J gene TRBJ2-7; D unresolved. This CDR3 contains 14 residues. Germline lookup yields CDR1 SGHDN and CDR2 FVKESK. The V gene lost 0 bases and the J gene lost 2 bases, with 8 bases spanning the gap.

The CDR3 protein is CASSKTGKTPWQYF. In nucleotides, the CDR3 is TGTGCCAGTAGTAAGACAGGGAAAACCCCCTGGCAGTACTTC. V usage is TRBV19 and J usage is TRBJ2-7, with TRBD1 matching 7 bases. Germline CDR1 is LNHDA and CDR2 is SQIVND (reference sequence). The V gene end was trimmed by 4 bases and the J gene end by 9 bases; junction bases not matched to a gene: 12. The CDR3 has 14 residues.

The chain combines TRBV5-1 with TRBJ2-5, with 10 positions matching TRBD1. The end of the DNA is better explained by TRBJ2-7, so the J call may be wrong. CDR3 length equals 15 residues. The germline CDR1 and CDR2 sequences are SGHRS and YFSETQ. Here the CDR3 DNA reads TGCGCCAGCAGCCTTACCCGGGACAGGGGCTACGAGCAGTACTTC. Translation: CASSLTRDRGYEQYF.

CDR3 coding DNA: TGTGCCAGCAGCCGACCGGGTCCCGCAGGCACAGATACGCAGTATTTT. This encodes CASSRPGPAGTDTQYF. The chain couples TRBV7-3 to TRBJ2-3; D is undetermined. This CDR3 region has 16 residues. CDR1 SGHTA and CDR2 FQGTGA come from the germline V gene. The ends were cut back, 5 bases at V and 1 base at J, with 16 bases in the middle. Looking up the rest from reference TRBV7-3 and TRBJ2-3 gives the full variable domain: GAGVSQTPSNKVTEKGKYVELRCDPISGHTALYWYRQSLGQGPEFLIYFQGTGAADDSGLPNDRFFAVRPEGSVSTLKIQRTERGDSAVYLCASSRPGPAGTDTQYFGPGTRLTVL.